The 24 T cell receptor beta chains below were found in one sample sequenced in a study of identical twins. One entry per CDR3 protein, called by TCRdb with MiXCR from the 5' RACE reads. The profile shows some 1,700,000 distinct CDR3 sequences, under 35% of them singletons. The sequencing input was cord blood. The origin of the receptors is a newborn girl in good health.

The gene calls are TRBV7-2 and TRBJ1-5; D might be TRBD1 (5 bases). V dropped 1 base and J dropped 4 bases, with 17 bases sitting between them. This CDR3 is built from 17 residues. CDR1 and CDR2 from the germline V gene are SGHTA and FQGNSA. CDR3 protein: CASSLDFGTGFNQPQHF. CDR3 coding DNA: TGTGCCAGCAGCTTAGATTTCGGGACGGGGTTTAATCAGCCCCAGCATTTT.

This clonotype was observed a single time. The CDR3 DNA is TGTGCCAGCAGTTCCGGGGGGCGCGGATCACCCCTCCACTTT. Translation: CASSSGGRGSPLHF. The rearrangement links TRBV6-6 to TRBJ1-6, with a possible D match to TRBD1 (6 bases). CDR1 is MNHNY, CDR2 SVGAGI, per germline (reference sequence). Trimming took 4 bases from V and 10 from J, leaving 14 bases between them. The CDR3 is 14 amino acids.

J is TRBJ2-4 and V is TRBV30, with 8 bases aligning to TRBD1. V lost 6 bases, J lost 16 bases, and 20 bases stayed unmatched. This CDR3 contains 14 residues. Germline V gene sequence: CDR1 GTSNPN, CDR2 SVGIG (reference sequence). CDR3 amino acids: CACSTTGVIYEHYF. In DNA form, the CDR3 reads TGTGCCTGTTCTACGACAGGGGTTATCTACGAGCATTACTTC. Filled out from reference TRBV30 and TRBJ2-4, the complete variable domain reads SQTIHQWPATLVQPVGSPLSLECTVEGTSNPNLYWYRQAAGRGLQLLFYSVGIGQISSEVPQNLSASRPQDRQFILSSKKLLLSDSGFYLCACSTTGVIYEHYFGAGTRLSVL.

V is TRBV20-1 and J is TRBJ1-4; 9 bases align to TRBD1. V was pared by 0 bases and J by 10 bases, with 12 bases of the junction left unmatched. Germline V gene data show CDR1 as DFQATT and CDR2 as SNEGSKA (reference sequence). This CDR3 has 16 residues. The CDR3 DNA is TGCAGTGCTAGAGATCGTCCAGGCCTGACAGGGGGAAAACTGTTTTTT. Translated, it gives CSARDRPGLTGGKLFF.

This clonotype was seen just once. The chain recombines TRBV7-2 with TRBJ1-5; a weak D match, TRBD1 (6 bases). Germline V gene lookup returns CDR1 SGHTA and CDR2 FQGNSA. Between the trimmed V and J ends, which lost 5 bases and 6 bases, there was a span of 20 bases. The CDR3 sequence is 16 residues long. The CDR3 loop reads CASSPHRVRGIQPQHF. The CDR3 bases are TGTGCCAGCAGCCCCCACAGGGTAAGGGGTATTCAGCCCCAGCATTTT.

The rearrangement uses TRBV24-1 and TRBJ2-1, with TRBD1 matching 9 bases. Trimming took 5 bases from V and 8 from J; bases not matched to a gene: 15. Germline V lookup: CDR1 KGHDR, CDR2 SFDVKD. CDR3 length: 17 amino acids. The chain's CDR3 is CATSAPVFRDRADEQFF. The CDR3 DNA reads TGTGCCACCAGTGCACCAGTCTTTAGGGACAGGGCGGATGAGCAGTTCTTC.

This clonotype was seen only a few times. The CDR3 loop reads CSASPSGAYNEQFF. CDR3 bases: TGCAGTGCTAGCCCCTCCGGAGCGTACAATGAGCAGTTCTTC. The J gene is TRBJ2-1, the V gene TRBV20-1; D gene ambiguous. The CDR3 runs 14 residues. V was trimmed by 3 bases and J by 4 bases, leaving 13 bases between them. Germline CDR1 DFQATT, CDR2 SNEGSKA (reference sequence).

V is TRBV20-1 and J is TRBJ2-5, with TRBD2 identical over 8 bases. Gene TRBJ2-7 matches the end of the DNA better, so the J call may be wrong. CDR3 length equals 14 residues. Germline V CDR1 and CDR2: DFQATT, SNEGSKA (reference sequence). This CDR3 is CSARDHGGAGEQYF. CDR3 DNA sequence: TGCAGTGCTAGAGATCACGGGGGGGCAGGCGAGCAGTACTTC.

The gene calls are TRBV20-1 and TRBJ1-4, with TRBD1 as a possible D gene (6 bases). V shed 3 bases and J shed 0 bases, with 8 bases lying between them. CDR1 and CDR2 (germline): DFQATT, SNEGSKA (reference sequence). The CDR3 runs 14 residues. The CDR3 bases are TGCAGTGCTAGTAGGGGGGCAACTAATGAAAAACTGTTTTTT. Translation: CSASRGATNEKLFF.

This clonotype was counted many times. The V and J genes are TRBV27 and TRBJ2-7; D gene unclear. Germline V gene sequence: CDR1 MNHEY, CDR2 SMNVEV (reference sequence). V was trimmed by 0 bases and J by 2 bases, leaving 8 bases between them. This CDR3 comprises 14 residues. CDR3 nucleotides: TGTGCCAGCAGTTTATCTGTGGCAGCCTACGAGCAGTACTTC. Its protein product is CASSLSVAAYEQYF.

This chain connects TRBV10-3 to TRBJ2-5; D assignment may be TRBD1 or TRBD2 (5 bases each). CDR3 length: 13 residues. CDR1 is ENHRY, CDR2 SYGVKD, per germline. Deletions cut 2 bases from V and 5 bases from J, with 9 bases between. The DNA for the CDR3 is TGTGCCATCAGTGAGCGGGACGGGGAGACCCAGTACTTC. The encoded protein is CAISERDGETQYF.

This clonotype was detected only a few times. The chain carries TRBV25-1 and TRBJ2-1; TRBD2 matches at 8 bases. The junction had 11 bases not matched to a gene; V was cut back by 8 bases and J by 8 bases. Per the germline V gene, CDR1 is MGHDK and CDR2 is SYGVNS. The CDR3 has 14 amino acids. The CDR3 coding sequence is TGTGCCAGCTCTCGAAGCGGGAGTCTCGATGAGCAGTTCTTC. Translation: CASSRSGSLDEQFF.

V usage is TRBV6-4 and J usage is TRBJ2-3, with 10 bases fitting TRBD2. The V segment lost 7 bases and the J segment 2 bases; nucleotides outside the gene matches: 9. Per germline, CDR1 MRHNA and CDR2 SNTAGT. The CDR3 loop spans 16 amino acids. The CDR3 nucleotides are TGTGCCAGCATCGAAGGACTAGCGGCTTTCACAGATACGCAGTATTTT. Its translation is CASIEGLAAFTDTQYF.

This clonotype was seen a few times. V usage is TRBV7-9 and J usage is TRBJ2-1; 12 nucleotides agree with TRBD2. With V trimmed by 2 bases and J by 6 bases, 8 bases remained unmatched. The CDR3 has 17 residues. Per the germline V gene, CDR1 is SEHNR and CDR2 is FQNEAQ (reference sequence). The CDR3 DNA is TGTGCCAGCAGCTTAACGAGCAGACTAGCGGGGGTCAATGAGCAGTTCTTC. Translating gives CASSLTSRLAGVNEQFF. Supplemented by reference TRBV7-9 and TRBJ2-1, the full variable domain reads DTGVSQNPRHKITKRGQNVTFRCDPISEHNRLYWYRQTLGQGPEFLTYFQNEAQLEKSRLLSDRFSAERPKGSFSTLEIQRTEQGDSAMYLCASSLTSRLAGVNEQFFGPGTRLTVL.

This clonotype showed up just a few times. The chain carries TRBV4-2 and TRBJ2-7; TRBD1 agrees at 8 bases. Losses at the gene ends were 4 bases for V and 4 bases for J; bases not matched to a gene: 9. This CDR3 is 15 amino acids long. In germline, CDR1 is LGHNA, CDR2 YNFKEQ. The CDR3 protein is CASSPTRTGWYEQYF. As DNA, the CDR3 is TGTGCCAGCAGCCCGACAAGGACAGGGTGGTACGAGCAGTACTTC.

This clonotype has just a few counts. This chain joins TRBV20-1 and TRBJ2-3; no clear D. The CDR3 consists of 11 residues. Trimming removed 0 bases from V and 7 bases from J, with 5 bases in between. Germline CDR1 reads DFQATT; CDR2 reads SNEGSKA (reference sequence). CDR3 coding DNA: TGCAGTGCTAGAGATTCACATACGCAGTATTTT. Translating gives CSARDSHTQYF.

This clonotype was detected a few times. V and J are TRBV20-1 and TRBJ1-1; no firm D call. Germline-derived CDR1 and CDR2 are DFQATT and SNEGSKA (reference sequence). Trimming removed 6 bases from V and 3 bases from J, with 17 bases in between. The CDR3 consists of 14 residues. Here the CDR3 reads CSATVGRLDTEAFF. In DNA form, the CDR3 reads TGCAGTGCCACCGTCGGGAGGTTGGACACTGAAGCTTTCTTT.

The rearrangement joins TRBV15 to TRBJ1-4; the D is unclear. CDR1 LNHNV and CDR2 YYDKDF come from the germline V gene (reference sequence). Trimming left V 0 bases short and J 8 bases short, with 4 bases between. The CDR3 spans 12 residues. The CDR3 region has the DNA TGTGCCACCAGCAGAGACAGGGAAAAACTGTTTTTT. This codes for CATSRDREKLFF.

The J gene is TRBJ2-3, the V gene TRBV20-1, with TRBD1 identical over 11 bases. The germline gives CDR1 DFQATT, CDR2 SNEGSKA (reference sequence). With V trimmed by 6 bases and J by 2 bases, 4 bases remained unmatched. The CDR3 loop spans 14 amino acids. CDR3 loop: CSAGGQGATDTQYF. In nucleotides, the CDR3 is TGCAGTGCCGGAGGACAGGGGGCCACAGATACGCAGTATTTT.

The chain links TRBV7-9 to TRBJ2-3, with 8 bases that match TRBD2. The germline V gene encodes CDR1 SEHNR and CDR2 FQNEAQ (reference sequence). V lost 8 bases and J lost 4; bases outside the gene matches: 5. The CDR3 runs 13 residues. The CDR3 protein is CASAGGGSDTQYF. As DNA, the CDR3 is TGTGCCAGCGCCGGGGGGGGATCAGATACGCAGTATTTT.

The CDR3 reads CASSYQGSTDTQYF. DNA of the CDR3: TGTGCCAGCAGTTACCAGGGGAGCACAGATACGCAGTATTTT. The chain has TRBV6-5 and TRBJ2-3; TRBD1 is a possible D gene (6 bases). From germline, CDR1 is MNHEY and CDR2 SVGAGI. The V and J ends lost 2 bases and 0 bases respectively, with 6 bases between them. There are 14 residues in the CDR3.

This chain joins TRBV20-1 and TRBJ2-2; TRBD1 might be the D (5 bases). The CDR3 has 15 amino acids. Germline CDR1 reads DFQATT; CDR2 reads SNEGSKA (reference sequence). Between the trimmed V and J ends, which lost 0 bases and 0 bases, there was a span of 8 bases. The CDR3, as DNA: TGCAGTGCTAGAGATGGGGCGACGAACACCGGGGAGCTGTTTTTT. Amino acid sequence: CSARDGATNTGELFF.

CDR3 residues: CSMRLEEHNEQFF. CDR3 DNA: TGCAGTATGAGACTAGAGGAGCACAATGAGCAGTTCTTC. V usage is TRBV29-1 and J usage is TRBJ2-1; TRBD2 is a possible D gene (6 bases). CDR3 size: 13 residues. Germline CDR1 reads SQVTM; CDR2 reads ANQGSEA.

This clonotype has a single count. V is TRBV7-2 and J is TRBJ2-2, with 8 bases aligning to TRBD1. Per germline, CDR1 SGHTA and CDR2 FQGNSA. V was clipped by 0 bases and J by 7 bases; unmatched bases: 4. There are 15 residues in the CDR3. The CDR3 DNA reads as TGTGCCAGCAGCTTAGCGGACAGGGTTCACGGGGAGCTGTTTTTT. Its translation: CASSLADRVHGELFF.